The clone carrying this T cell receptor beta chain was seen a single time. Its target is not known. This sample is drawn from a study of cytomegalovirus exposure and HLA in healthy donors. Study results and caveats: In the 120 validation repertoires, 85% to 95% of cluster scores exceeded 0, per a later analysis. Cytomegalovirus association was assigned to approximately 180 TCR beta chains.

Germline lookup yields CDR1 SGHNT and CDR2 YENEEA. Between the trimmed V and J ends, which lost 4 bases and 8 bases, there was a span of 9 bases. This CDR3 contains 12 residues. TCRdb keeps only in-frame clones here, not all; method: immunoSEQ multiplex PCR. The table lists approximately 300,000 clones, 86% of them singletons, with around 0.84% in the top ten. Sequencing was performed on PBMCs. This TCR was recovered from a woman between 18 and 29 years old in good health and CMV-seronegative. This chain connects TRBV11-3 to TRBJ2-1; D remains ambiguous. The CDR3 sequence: CASSSSRDEQFF. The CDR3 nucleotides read TGTGCCAGCAGCTCATCACGGGATGAGCAGTTCTTC.